A selection of T cell receptor beta chains follows, all from one sample in a study of blood T cell repertoires in COVID-19. Method: immunoSEQ multiplex PCR; TCRdb's copy keeps in-frame clones and lacks some. This repertoire shows under 300,000 clones, 80% to 90% found once; its top ten account for 3% to 3.5%. The material sequenced was PBMCs or T cells enriched from blood (not recorded which). Receptors originate from a woman aged 40 to 50 who had been exposed to COVID-19. CDR3s include the opening cysteine and the closing phenylalanine or tryptophan. Fields, in order: J gene, D gene, V gene, clone size, CDR3 protein, CDR3 DNA. A D gene is named only where the DNA matches it firmly. Only some rows state a clone size, as once, few, many or a class for expanded clones.

TRBJ1-1	TRBD1	TRBV14	.	CASSQWGTGATEAFF	TGTGCCAGCAGCCAATGGGGGACAGGGGCCACTGAAGCTTTCTTT
TRBJ1-1	TRBD1	TRBV2	.	CASSEWTGPAFF	TGTGCCAGCAGTGAATGGACAGGGCCAGCTTTCTTT
TRBJ1-5	TRBD1	TRBV2	.	CASSLDRGNQPQHF	TGTGCCAGCAGTCTCGACAGGGGCAATCAGCCCCAGCATTTT
TRBJ2-7	TRBD2	TRBV28	.	CASSAPGGKQYF	TGTGCCAGCAGTGCCCCGGGAGGAAAGCAGTACTTC
TRBJ1-5	.	TRBV7-9	.	CASSPGSYSNQPQHF	TGTGCCAGCAGCCCAGGTTCTTATAGCAATCAGCCCCAGCATTTT
TRBJ2-7	TRBD1	TRBV30	.	CAWTGGFEQYF	TGTGCCTGGACAGGGGGCTTCGAGCAGTACTTC
TRBJ2-5	.	TRBV27	.	CASSLVANKGRETQYF	TGTGCCAGCAGTTTGGTAGCTAACAAAGGCCGAGAGACCCAGTACTTC
TRBJ1-5	TRBD1	TRBV9	few	CASSGARQGPWGAQHF	TGTGCCAGCAGCGGAGCCAGACAGGGCCCCTGGGGGGCCCAGCATTTT
TRBJ2-2	TRBD1	TRBV5-1	.	CASSLNGQGVGELFF	TGCGCCAGCAGCTTGAATGGACAGGGGGTCGGGGAGCTGTTTTTT
TRBJ2-1	.	TRBV2	few	CASSGQSNEQFF	TGTGCCAGCAGCGGACAGTCCAATGAGCAGTTCTTC